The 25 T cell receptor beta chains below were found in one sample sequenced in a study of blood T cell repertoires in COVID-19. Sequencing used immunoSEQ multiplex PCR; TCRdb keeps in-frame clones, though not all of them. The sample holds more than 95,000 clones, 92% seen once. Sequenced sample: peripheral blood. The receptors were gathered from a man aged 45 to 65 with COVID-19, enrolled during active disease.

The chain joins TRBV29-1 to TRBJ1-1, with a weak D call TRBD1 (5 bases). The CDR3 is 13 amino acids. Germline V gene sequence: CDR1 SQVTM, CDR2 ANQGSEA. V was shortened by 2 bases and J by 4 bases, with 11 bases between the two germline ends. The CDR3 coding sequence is TGCAGCGTTGAACATCAGGGTGGCACTGAAGCTTTCTTT. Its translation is CSVEHQGGTEAFF.

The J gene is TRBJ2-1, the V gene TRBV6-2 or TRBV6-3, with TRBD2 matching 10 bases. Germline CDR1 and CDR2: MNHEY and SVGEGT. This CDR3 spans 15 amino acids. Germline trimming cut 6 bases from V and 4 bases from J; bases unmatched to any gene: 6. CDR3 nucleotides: TGTGCCAGCAGCAGCCTAGCGGGAGAGTACAATGAGCAGTTCTTC. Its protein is CASSSLAGEYNEQFF.

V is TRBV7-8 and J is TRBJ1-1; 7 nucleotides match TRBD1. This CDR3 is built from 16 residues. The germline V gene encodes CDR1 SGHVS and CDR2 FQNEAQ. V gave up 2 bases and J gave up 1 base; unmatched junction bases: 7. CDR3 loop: CASSLLQGWENTEAFF. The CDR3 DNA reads TGTGCCAGCAGCTTACTACAGGGGTGGGAGAACACTGAAGCTTTCTTT.

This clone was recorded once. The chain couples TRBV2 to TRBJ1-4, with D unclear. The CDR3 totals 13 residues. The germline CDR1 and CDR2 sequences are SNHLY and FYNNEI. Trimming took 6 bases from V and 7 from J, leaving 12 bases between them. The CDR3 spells CASSPNPPEKLFF. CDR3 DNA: TGTGCCAGCAGCCCTAATCCACCTGAAAAACTGTTTTTT. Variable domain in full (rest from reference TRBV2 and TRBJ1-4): EPEVTQTPSHQVTQMGQEVILRCVPISNHLYFYWYRQILGQKVEFLVSFYNNEISEKSEIFDDQFSVERPDGSNFTLKIRSTKLEDSAMYFCASSPNPPEKLFFGSGTQLSVL.

The CDR3 DNA is TGTGCCAGCAGCCAAGATGGGACTAGCGGGAGACGGCCCTACGAGCAGTACTTC. Its translation: CASSQDGTSGRRPYEQYF. The rearrangement joins TRBV3-1 (or the pseudogene TRBV3-2) to TRBJ2-7; 14 bases align to TRBD2. CDR1 is LGHDT, CDR2 YNNKEL, per germline (reference sequence). CDR3 size: 18 residues. Losses at the gene ends were 0 bases for V and 2 bases for J; bases not matched to a gene: 6.

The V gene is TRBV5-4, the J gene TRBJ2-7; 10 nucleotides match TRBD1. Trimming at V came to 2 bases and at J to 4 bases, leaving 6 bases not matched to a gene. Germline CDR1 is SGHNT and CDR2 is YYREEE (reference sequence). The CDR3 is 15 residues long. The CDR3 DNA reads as TGTGCCAGCAGCTTTCGGGACAGGGGAGGGTACGAGCAGTACTTC. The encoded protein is CASSFRDRGGYEQYF.

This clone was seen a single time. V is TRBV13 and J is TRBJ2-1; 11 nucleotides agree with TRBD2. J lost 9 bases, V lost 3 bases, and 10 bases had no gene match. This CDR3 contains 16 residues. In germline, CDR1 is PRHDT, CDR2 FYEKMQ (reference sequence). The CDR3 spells CASSLDSGRAGFEQFF. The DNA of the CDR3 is TGTGCCAGCAGCTTGGATAGCGGGAGGGCTGGCTTTGAGCAGTTCTTC.

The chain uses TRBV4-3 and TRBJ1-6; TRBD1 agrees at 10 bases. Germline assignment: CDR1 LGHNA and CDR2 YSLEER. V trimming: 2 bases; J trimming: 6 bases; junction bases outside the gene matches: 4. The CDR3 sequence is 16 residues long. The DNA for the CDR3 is TGCGCCAGCAGCCAACCGACAGGGGGCCCTAATTCACCCCTCCACTTT. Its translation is CASSQPTGGPNSPLHF.

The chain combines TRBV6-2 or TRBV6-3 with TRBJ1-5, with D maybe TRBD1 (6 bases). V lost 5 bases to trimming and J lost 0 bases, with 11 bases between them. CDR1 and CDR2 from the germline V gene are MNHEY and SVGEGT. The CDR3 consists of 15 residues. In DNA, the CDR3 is TGTGCCAGCAGTCCACAGGGATATAGCAATCAGCCCCAGCATTTT. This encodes CASSPQGYSNQPQHF.

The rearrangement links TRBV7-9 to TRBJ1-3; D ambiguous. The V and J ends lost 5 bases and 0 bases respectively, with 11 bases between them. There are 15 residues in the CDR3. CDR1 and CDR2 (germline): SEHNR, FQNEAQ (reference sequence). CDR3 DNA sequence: TGTGCCAGCAGCCTCACATCTTTCTCTGGAAACACCATATATTTT. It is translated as CASSLTSFSGNTIYF. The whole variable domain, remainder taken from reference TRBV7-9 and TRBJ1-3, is DTGVSQNPRHKITKRGQNVTFRCDPISEHNRLYWYRQTLGQGPEFLTYFQNEAQLEKSRLLSDRFSAERPKGSFSTLEIQRTEQGDSAMYLCASSLTSFSGNTIYFGEGSWLTVV.

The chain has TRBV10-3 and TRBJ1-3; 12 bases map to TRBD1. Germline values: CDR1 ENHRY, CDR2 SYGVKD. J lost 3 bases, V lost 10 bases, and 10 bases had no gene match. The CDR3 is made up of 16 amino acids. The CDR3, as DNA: TGTGCCACCCTTGGGGGACAGGGGGCTAATGGAAACACCATATATTTT. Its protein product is CATLGGQGANGNTIYF.

The CDR3 DNA reads TGCGCCAGCAGCCGTCCTTCGACAGCCTTGTACCAAGAGACCCAGTACTTC. Amino acid sequence: CASSRPSTALYQETQYF. The chain carries TRBV4-1 and TRBJ2-5; D perhaps matches TRBD1 (5 bases). V lost 4 bases to trimming and J lost 0 bases, with 18 bases between them. The CDR3 extends over 17 amino acids. CDR1 MGHRA and CDR2 YSYEKL come from the germline V gene.

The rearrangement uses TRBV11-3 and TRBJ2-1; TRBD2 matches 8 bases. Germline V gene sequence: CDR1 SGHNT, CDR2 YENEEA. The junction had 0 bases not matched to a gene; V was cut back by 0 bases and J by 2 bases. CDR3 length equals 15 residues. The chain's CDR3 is CASSLEAGAYNEQFF. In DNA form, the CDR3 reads TGTGCCAGCAGCTTAGAAGCGGGAGCCTACAATGAGCAGTTCTTC.

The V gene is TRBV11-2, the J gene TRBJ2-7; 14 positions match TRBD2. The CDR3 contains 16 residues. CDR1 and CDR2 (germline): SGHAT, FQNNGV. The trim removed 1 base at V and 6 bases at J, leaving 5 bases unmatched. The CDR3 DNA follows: TGTGCCAGCAGCTTAGGGGGGACTAGCGGGAGACCCGAGCAGTACTTC. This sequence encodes CASSLGGTSGRPEQYF.

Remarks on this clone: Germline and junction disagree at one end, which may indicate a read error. For the CDR3, the DNA is TGTGCCAGCACGACGACAGGAACTCTGGTTGTTTTT. This codes for CASTTTGTLVVF. The chain uses TRBV2 and TRBJ1-4, with TRBD1 as a possible D gene (6 bases). The germline gives CDR1 SNHLY, CDR2 FYNNEI. This CDR3 contains 12 residues.

The CDR3 DNA reads TGTGCCAGCAGTGAAGGGCACGACTCCTACTACGAGCAGTACTTC. Its protein product is CASSEGHDSYYEQYF. The rearrangement uses TRBV6-1 and TRBJ2-7; unclear D gene. V was clipped by 1 base and J by 3 bases, with 13 bases between them. The germline CDR1 and CDR2 sequences are MNHNS and SASEGT. There are 15 residues in the CDR3.

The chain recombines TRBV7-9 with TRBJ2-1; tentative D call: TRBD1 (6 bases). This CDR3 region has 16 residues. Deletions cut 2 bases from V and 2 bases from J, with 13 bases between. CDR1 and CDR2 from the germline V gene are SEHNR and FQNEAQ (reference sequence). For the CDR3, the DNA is TGTGCCAGCAGCTTAAGTGCAGGGGCCACCTACAATGAGCAGTTCTTC. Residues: CASSLSAGATYNEQFF.

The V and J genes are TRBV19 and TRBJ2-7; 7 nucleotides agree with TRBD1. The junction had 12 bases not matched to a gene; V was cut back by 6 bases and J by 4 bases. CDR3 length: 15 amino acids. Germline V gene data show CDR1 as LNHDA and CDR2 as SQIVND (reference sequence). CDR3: CASRPSGTAVYEQYV. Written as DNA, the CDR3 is TGTGCCAGTAGGCCTTCCGGGACAGCTGTTTACGAGCAGTACGTC.

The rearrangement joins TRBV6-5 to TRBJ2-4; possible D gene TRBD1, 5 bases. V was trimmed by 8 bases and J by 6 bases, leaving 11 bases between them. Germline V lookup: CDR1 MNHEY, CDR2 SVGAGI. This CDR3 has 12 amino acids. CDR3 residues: CASAQGSNIQYF. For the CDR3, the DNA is TGTGCCAGCGCGCAGGGCTCAAACATTCAGTACTTC.

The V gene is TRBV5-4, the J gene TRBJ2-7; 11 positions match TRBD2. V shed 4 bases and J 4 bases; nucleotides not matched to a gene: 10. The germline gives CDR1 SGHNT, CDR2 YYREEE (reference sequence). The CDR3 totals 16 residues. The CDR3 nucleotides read TGTGCCAGCAGCCCCGGGCGGGTAGCGGGAGGGTACGAGCAGTACTTC. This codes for CASSPGRVAGGYEQYF.

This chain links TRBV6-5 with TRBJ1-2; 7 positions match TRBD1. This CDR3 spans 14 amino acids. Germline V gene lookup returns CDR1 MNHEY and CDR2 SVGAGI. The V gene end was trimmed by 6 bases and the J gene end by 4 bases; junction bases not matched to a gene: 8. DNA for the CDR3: TGTGCCAGCAGCCCCGGGACAGATATCTATGGCTACACCTTC. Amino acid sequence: CASSPGTDIYGYTF.

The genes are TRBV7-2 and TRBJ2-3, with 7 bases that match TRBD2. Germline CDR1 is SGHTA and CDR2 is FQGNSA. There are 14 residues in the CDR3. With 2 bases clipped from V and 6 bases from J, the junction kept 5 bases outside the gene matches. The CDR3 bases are TGTGCCAGCAGCTTATCGGGACTATGGGATACGCAGTATTTT. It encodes CASSLSGLWDTQYF.

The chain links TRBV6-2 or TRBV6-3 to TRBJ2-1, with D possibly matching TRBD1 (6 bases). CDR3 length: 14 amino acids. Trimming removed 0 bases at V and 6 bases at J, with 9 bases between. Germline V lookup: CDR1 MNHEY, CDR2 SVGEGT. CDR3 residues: CASSYSTDSNEQFF. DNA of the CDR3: TGTGCCAGCAGTTACTCGACGGACAGCAATGAGCAGTTCTTC.

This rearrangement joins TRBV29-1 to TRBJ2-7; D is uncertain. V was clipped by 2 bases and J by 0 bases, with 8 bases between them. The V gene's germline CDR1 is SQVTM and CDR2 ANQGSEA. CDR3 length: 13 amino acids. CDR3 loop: CSVELGSSYEQYF. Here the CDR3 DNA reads TGCAGCGTTGAATTGGGCAGCTCCTACGAGCAGTACTTC.

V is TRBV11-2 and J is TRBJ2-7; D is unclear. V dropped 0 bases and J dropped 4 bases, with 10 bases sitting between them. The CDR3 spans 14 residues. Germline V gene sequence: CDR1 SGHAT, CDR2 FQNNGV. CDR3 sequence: CASSLEGRLYEQYF. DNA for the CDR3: TGTGCCAGCAGCTTAGAGGGCAGGCTTTACGAGCAGTACTTC.